Listed below are T cell receptor beta chains from one sample, sequenced in a study of cytomegalovirus exposure and HLA in healthy donors. Method: immunoSEQ multiplex PCR; TCRdb's copy keeps in-frame clones and lacks some. Counted here are over 120,000 clones, about 80% occurring once; the ten biggest clones make up 9% to 10%. Sequencing was done on a sample of PBMCs. The origin of the receptors is a woman aged 55-70 years in good health and CMV-seropositive. CDR3s include the opening cysteine and the closing phenylalanine or tryptophan. The D gene is left open where the match is weak. Clone sizes are given selectively: once, few, many, or a class where the clone is expanded.

TRBJ2-2 | TRBD2 | once | TRBV10-3 | CAISEETSEPNTGELFF | TGTGCCATCAGTGAGGAGACTAGCGAACCCAACACCGGGGAGCTGTTTTTT
TRBJ2-5 | TRBD1 | NA | TRBV28 | CASSPTRTGVETQYF | TGTGCCAGCAGTCCGACCCGAACAGGGGTGGAGACCCAGTACTTC
TRBJ2-1 | NA | once | TRBV7-9 | CASSSTGRDNEQFF | TGTGCCAGCAGCTCAACCGGCCGGGACAATGAGCAGTTCTTC
TRBJ2-3 | TRBD1 | NA | TRBV6-1 | CASSGQGTDTQYF | TGTGCCAGCAGCGGACAGGGGACAGATACGCAGTATTTT
TRBJ2-5 | NA | NA | TRBV10-3 | CAISRSGQGRETQYF | TGTGCCATCAGCCGTAGCGGCCAAGGCCGAGAGACCCAGTACTTC
TRBJ2-1 | NA | NA | TRBV28 | CASSSTRGNSYNEQFF | TGTGCCAGCAGTTCCACCCGGGGAAATTCCTACAATGAGCAGTTCTTC
TRBJ2-2 | TRBD2 | NA | TRBV19 | CASSRASGVNTGELFF | TGTGCCAGTAGTAGGGCTAGCGGGGTTAACACCGGGGAGCTGTTTTTT
TRBJ1-1 | NA | NA | TRBV21-1 | CASSKAGRVAFF | TGTGCCAGCAGCAAAGCGGGGAGGGTGGCTTTCTTT
TRBJ2-2 | TRBD1 | NA | TRBV29-1 | CSVDRTGGSTGELFF | TGCAGCGTTGATCGGACAGGGGGCTCAACCGGGGAGCTGTTTTTT
TRBJ2-1 | TRBD2 | once | TRBV4-1 | CASSQVGTSGTNEQFF | TGCGCCAGCAGCCAAGTGGGGACTAGCGGGACTAATGAGCAGTTCTTC
TRBJ2-1 | TRBD2 | NA | TRBV4-3 | CASSQERLAGNQGEQFF | TGCGCCAGCAGCCAAGAACGACTAGCGGGAAATCAAGGTGAGCAGTTCTTC
TRBJ2-2 | NA | NA | TRBV19 | CASSVAGELFF | TGTGCCAGTAGTGTGGCTGGGGAGCTGTTTTTT
TRBJ2-2 | TRBD2 | NA | TRBV7-9 | CATSGGRASNTGELFF | TGTGCCACTTCTGGTGGGAGGGCTTCGAACACCGGGGAGCTGTTTTTT
TRBJ2-7 | NA | NA | TRBV4-1 | CASSQETGIFEQYF | TGCGCCAGCAGCCAAGAGACAGGTATATTCGAGCAGTACTTC
TRBJ1-4 | NA | NA | TRBV28 | CASSATGLGMANEKLFF | TGTGCCAGCAGTGCTACAGGGCTAGGGATGGCTAATGAAAAACTGTTTTTT
TRBJ1-2 | TRBD1 | once | TRBV10-3 | CAISGTGSNYGYTF | TGTGCCATCAGTGGGACAGGGTCTAACTATGGCTACACCTTC
TRBJ2-1 | NA | NA | TRBV4-3 | CASSQLQVLGEQFF | TGCGCCAGCAGCCAACTACAGGTACTTGGGGAGCAGTTCTTC
TRBJ2-7 | TRBD2 | NA | TRBV2 | CASGTSQYEQYF | TGTGCCAGTGGGACTAGCCAGTACGAGCAGTACTTC
TRBJ1-1 | NA | NA | TRBV18 | CASSPLRGDAEAFF | TGTGCCAGCTCACCATTGCGGGGGGACGCTGAAGCTTTCTTT
TRBJ2-2 | NA | NA | TRBV9 | CASSVEREGANTGELFF | TGTGCCAGCAGCGTGGAGAGGGAAGGTGCGAACACCGGGGAGCTGTTTTTT
TRBJ2-3 | NA | NA | TRBV4-1 | CASSQELRDTDTQYF | TGCGCCAGCAGCCAAGAACTGCGGGACACAGATACGCAGTATTTT
TRBJ1-4 | TRBD1 | NA | TRBV5-4 | CASSLPGGREKLFF | TGTGCCAGCAGCTTGCCAGGGGGACGAGAAAAACTGTTTTTT
TRBJ1-5 | TRBD1 | NA | TRBV27 | CASSQGQGRWNQPQHF | TGTGCCAGCAGTCAGGGACAGGGTCGGTGGAATCAGCCCCAGCATTTT
TRBJ2-1 | TRBD2 | few | TRBV4-1 | CASSTLMTSSNEQFF | TGCGCCAGCAGCACCCTCATGACTAGCAGCAATGAGCAGTTCTTC
TRBJ1-5 | TRBD1 | NA | TRBV2 | CASSEAVTGQQPQHF | TGTGCCAGCAGTGAAGCCGTGACAGGGCAACAGCCCCAGCATTTT
TRBJ1-5 | NA | few | TRBV30 | CAWSVGGIYNQPQHF | TGTGCCTGGAGTGTCGGCGGTATTTACAATCAGCCCCAGCATTTT
TRBJ1-1 | NA | NA | TRBV25-1 | CASSESGGGTEAFF | TGTGCCAGCAGTGAAAGTGGGGGAGGTACTGAAGCTTTCTTT
TRBJ1-4 | TRBD1 | few | TRBV10-3 | CAISESPQQGLMFF | TGTGCCATCAGTGAGTCTCCCCAACAGGGGCTTATGTTTTTT
TRBJ1-1 | NA | once | TRBV6-5 | CASSQSGTPNTEAFF | TGTGCCAGCAGTCAATCCGGGACACCGAACACTGAAGCTTTCTTT
TRBJ2-7 | TRBD1 | NA | TRBV10-3 | CAILRAGGSYEQYF | TGTGCCATCTTGCGGGCAGGGGGCAGCTACGAGCAGTACTTC
TRBJ2-6 | TRBD1 | NA | TRBV11-3 | CASSPTGVSGANVLTF | TGTGCCAGCAGCCCCACAGGGGTCTCTGGGGCCAACGTCCTGACTTTC
TRBJ1-2 | TRBD1 | NA | TRBV10-3 | CAIRKTGGGGYTF | TGTGCCATCAGGAAGACAGGGGGCGGAGGCTACACCTTC
TRBJ2-2 | NA | NA | TRBV1 | CTSSQAVRQNTGELFF | TGCACCAGCAGCCAAGCAGTGCGGCAGAACACCGGGGAGCTGTTTTTT
TRBJ1-1 | NA | NA | TRBV21-1 | CASLPDSPTCEAFF | TGTGCCAGCTTGCCGGACAGCCCGACTTGTGAAGCTTTCTTT
TRBJ2-4 | TRBD2 | NA | TRBV28 | CASSLPGLEALQYF | TGTGCCAGCAGTCTCCCGGGACTAGAGGCTCTTCAGTACTTC
TRBJ1-3 | NA | NA | TRBV13 | CASSSWTDGNTIYF | TGTGCCAGCAGCTCATGGACAGATGGAAACACCATATATTTT
TRBJ1-1 | NA | once | TRBV15 | CATSRDAPAEAFF | TGTGCCACCAGCAGAGATGCCCCGGCTGAAGCTTTCTTT
TRBJ1-5 | NA | NA | TRBV6-6 | CASSYPDRINQPQHF | TGTGCCAGCAGTTACCCTGACAGAATCAATCAGCCCCAGCATTTT
TRBJ1-1 | NA | NA | TRBV11-3 | CASSRVLKLNTEAFF | TGTGCCAGCAGCCGGGTTCTTAAGCTGAACACTGAAGCTTTCTTT
TRBJ2-7 | NA | NA | TRBV4-3 | CASSQEAGTWNEQYF | TGCGCCAGCAGCCAAGAGGCGGGTACTTGGAACGAGCAGTACTTC
TRBJ1-2 | NA | NA | TRBV28 | CASSSEGGGYTF | TGTGCCAGCAGTTCCGAGGGTGGTGGCTACACCTTC
TRBJ1-5 | NA | NA | TRBV9 | CASSSRQGAYSNQPQHF | TGTGCCAGCAGCTCGAGGCAAGGGGCTTATAGCAATCAGCCCCAGCATTTT
TRBJ1-1 | TRBD1 | few | TRBV4-2 | CASSPGQGSSGNTEAFF | TGTGCCAGCAGCCCGGGACAGGGGTCGAGTGGGAACACTGAAGCTTTCTTT